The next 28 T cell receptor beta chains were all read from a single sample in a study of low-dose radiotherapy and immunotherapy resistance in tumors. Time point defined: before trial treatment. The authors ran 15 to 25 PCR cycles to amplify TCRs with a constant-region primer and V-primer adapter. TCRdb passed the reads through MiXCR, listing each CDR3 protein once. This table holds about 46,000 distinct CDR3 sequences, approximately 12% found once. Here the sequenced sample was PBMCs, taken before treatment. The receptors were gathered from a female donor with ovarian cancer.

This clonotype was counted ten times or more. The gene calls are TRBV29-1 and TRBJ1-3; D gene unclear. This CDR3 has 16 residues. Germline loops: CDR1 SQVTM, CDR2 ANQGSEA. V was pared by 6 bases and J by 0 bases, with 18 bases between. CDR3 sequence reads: CSVQGVGKSSGNTIYF. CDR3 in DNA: TGCAGCGTCCAAGGAGTGGGGAAATCCTCTGGAAACACCATATATTTT.

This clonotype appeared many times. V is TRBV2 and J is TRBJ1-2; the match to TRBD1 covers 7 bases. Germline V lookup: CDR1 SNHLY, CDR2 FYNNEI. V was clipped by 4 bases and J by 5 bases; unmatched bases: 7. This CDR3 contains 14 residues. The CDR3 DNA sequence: TGTGCCAGCAGTGGGACAGGCCTGGGATATGGCTACACCTTC. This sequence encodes CASSGTGLGYGYTF.

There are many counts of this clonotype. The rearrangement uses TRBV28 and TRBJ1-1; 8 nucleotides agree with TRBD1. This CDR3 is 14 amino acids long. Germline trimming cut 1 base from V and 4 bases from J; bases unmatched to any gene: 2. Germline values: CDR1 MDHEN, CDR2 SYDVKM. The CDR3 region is CASSLYRGVTEAFF. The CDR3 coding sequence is TGTGCCAGCAGTTTATACAGGGGGGTCACTGAAGCTTTCTTT.

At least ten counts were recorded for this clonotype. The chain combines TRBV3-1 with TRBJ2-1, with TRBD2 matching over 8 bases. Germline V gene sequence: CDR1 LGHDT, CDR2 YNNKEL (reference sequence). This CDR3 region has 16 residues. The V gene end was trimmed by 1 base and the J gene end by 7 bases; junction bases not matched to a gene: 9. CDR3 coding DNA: TGTGCCAGCAGCCAAGCACGGCTACTAGCGGTGAATGAGCAGTTCTTC. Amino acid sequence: CASSQARLLAVNEQFF.

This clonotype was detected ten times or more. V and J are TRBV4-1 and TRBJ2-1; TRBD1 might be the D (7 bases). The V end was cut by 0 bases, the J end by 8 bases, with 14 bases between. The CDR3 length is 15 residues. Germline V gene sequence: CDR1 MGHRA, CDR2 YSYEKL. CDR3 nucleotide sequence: TGCGCCAGCAGCCAAGAAGCCCGGGGGACAGATGAGCAGTTCTTC. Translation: CASSQEARGTDEQFF.

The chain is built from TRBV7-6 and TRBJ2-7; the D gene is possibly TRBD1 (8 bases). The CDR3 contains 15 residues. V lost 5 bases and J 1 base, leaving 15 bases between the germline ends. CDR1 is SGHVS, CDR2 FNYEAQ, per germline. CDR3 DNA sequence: TGTGCCAGCAGCGACAGCGGGACAGGATCCTACGAGCAGTACTTC. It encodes CASSDSGTGSYEQYF.

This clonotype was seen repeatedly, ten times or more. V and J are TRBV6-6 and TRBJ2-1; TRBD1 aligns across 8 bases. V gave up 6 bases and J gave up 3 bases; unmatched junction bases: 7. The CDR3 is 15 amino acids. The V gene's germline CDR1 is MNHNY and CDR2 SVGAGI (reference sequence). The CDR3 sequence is CASRPATGDYNEQFF. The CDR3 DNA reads TGTGCCAGCAGACCCGCGACAGGGGACTACAATGAGCAGTTCTTC.

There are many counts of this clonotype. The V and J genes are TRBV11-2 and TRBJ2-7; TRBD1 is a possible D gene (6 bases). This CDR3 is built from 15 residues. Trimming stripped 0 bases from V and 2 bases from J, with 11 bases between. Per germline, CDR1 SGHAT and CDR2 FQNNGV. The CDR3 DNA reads TGTGCCAGCAGCTTAGAGGGTCAGGGGACCTACGAGCAGTACTTC. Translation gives CASSLEGQGTYEQYF.

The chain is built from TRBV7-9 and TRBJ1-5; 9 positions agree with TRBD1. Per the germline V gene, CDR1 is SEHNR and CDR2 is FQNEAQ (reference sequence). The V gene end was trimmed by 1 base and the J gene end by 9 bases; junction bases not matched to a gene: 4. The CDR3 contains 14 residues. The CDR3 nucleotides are TGTGCCAGCAGCTTAGACACAGGGGGCACGCCCCAGCATTTT. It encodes CASSLDTGGTPQHF.

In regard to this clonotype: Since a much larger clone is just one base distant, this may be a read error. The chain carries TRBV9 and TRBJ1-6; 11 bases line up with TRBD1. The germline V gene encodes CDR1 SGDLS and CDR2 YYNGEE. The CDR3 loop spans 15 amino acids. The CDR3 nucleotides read TGTGTCAGCAGCGGACAGGGGGCAGAGGGTTCACCCCTCCACTTT. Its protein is CVSSGQGAEGSPLHF.

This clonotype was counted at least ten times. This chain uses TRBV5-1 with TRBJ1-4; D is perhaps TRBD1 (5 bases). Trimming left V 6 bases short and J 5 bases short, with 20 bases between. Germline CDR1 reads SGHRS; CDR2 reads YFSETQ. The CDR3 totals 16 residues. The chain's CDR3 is CASKISGDVANEKLFF. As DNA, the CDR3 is TGCGCCAGCAAAATCTCCGGGGACGTAGCGAATGAAAAACTGTTTTTT.

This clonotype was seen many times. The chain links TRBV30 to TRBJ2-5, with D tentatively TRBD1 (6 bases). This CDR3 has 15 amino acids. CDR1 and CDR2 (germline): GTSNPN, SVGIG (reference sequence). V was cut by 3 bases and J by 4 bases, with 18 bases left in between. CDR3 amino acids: CAWRSLLGAGETQYF. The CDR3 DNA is TGTGCCTGGAGATCCCTTCTGGGGGCAGGAGAGACCCAGTACTTC.

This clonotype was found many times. CDR3 DNA: TGTGCCAGCAGCCGGGGGGGGTGGTACCAAGAGACCCAGTACTTC. This encodes CASSRGGWYQETQYF. The chain uses TRBV6-5 and TRBJ2-5; TRBD2 aligns across 8 bases. Looked up from germline, CDR1 is MNHEY and CDR2 is SVGAGI. The CDR3 covers 15 residues. Trimming cost V 6 bases and J 0 bases; bases outside gene matches: 6.

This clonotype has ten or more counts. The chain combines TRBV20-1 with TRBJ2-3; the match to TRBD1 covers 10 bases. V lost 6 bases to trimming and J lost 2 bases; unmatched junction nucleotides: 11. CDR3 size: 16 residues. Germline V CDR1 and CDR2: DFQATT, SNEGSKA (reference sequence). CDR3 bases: TGCAGTGCCCATATCGGGACAGGGGTATACACAGATACGCAGTATTTT. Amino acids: CSAHIGTGVYTDTQYF.

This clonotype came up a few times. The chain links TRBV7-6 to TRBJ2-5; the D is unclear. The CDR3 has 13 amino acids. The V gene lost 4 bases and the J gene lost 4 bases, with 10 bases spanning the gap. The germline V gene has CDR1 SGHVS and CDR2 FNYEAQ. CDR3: CASSSAVGETQYF. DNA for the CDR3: TGTGCCAGCAGCTCGGCGGTTGGAGAGACCCAGTACTTC.

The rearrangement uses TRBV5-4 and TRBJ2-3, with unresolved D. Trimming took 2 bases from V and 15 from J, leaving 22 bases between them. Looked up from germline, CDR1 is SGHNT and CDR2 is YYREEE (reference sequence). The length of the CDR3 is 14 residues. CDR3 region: CASSLVQDASFQYF. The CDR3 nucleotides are TGTGCCAGCAGCTTAGTGCAGGATGCATCCTTTCAATATTTT.

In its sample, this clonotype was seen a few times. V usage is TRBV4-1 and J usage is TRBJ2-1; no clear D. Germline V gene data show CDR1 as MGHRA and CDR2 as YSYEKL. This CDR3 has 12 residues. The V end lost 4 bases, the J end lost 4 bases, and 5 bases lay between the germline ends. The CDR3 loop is CASSPPYNEQFF. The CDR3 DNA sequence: TGCGCCAGCAGCCCCCCTTACAATGAGCAGTTCTTC.

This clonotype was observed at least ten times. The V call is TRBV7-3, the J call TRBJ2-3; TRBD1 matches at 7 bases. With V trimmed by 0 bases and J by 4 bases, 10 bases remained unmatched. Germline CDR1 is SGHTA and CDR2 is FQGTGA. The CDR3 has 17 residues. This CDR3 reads CASSLTSATGEPDTQYF. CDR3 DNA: TGTGCCAGCAGCTTAACGTCCGCCACAGGGGAACCAGATACGCAGTATTTT.

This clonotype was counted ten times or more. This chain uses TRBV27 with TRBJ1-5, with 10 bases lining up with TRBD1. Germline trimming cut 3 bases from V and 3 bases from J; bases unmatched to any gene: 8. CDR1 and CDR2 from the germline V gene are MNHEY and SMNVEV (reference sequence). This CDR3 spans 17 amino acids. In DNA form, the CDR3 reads TGTGCCAGCAGTTTTGCCGGACAGGGGGTAATCAATCAGCCCCAGCATTTT. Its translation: CASSFAGQGVINQPQHF.

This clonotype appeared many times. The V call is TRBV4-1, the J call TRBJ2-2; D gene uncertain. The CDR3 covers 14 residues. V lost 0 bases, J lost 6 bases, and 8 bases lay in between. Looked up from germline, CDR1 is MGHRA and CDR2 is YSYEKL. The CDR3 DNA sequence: TGCGCCAGCAGCCAAGATCGGCAGGCCGGGGAGCTGTTTTTT. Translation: CASSQDRQAGELFF.

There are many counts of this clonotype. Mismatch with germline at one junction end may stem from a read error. The CDR3 coding sequence is TGCAGTGCCCAAAACCCAGGGGGCTCTGGAATCACCATATATTTT. This codes for CSAQNPGGSGITIYF. The rearrangement joins TRBV20-1 to TRBJ1-3; 8 positions agree with TRBD1. This CDR3 has 15 amino acids. Germline V gene lookup returns CDR1 DFQATT and CDR2 SNEGSKA (reference sequence).

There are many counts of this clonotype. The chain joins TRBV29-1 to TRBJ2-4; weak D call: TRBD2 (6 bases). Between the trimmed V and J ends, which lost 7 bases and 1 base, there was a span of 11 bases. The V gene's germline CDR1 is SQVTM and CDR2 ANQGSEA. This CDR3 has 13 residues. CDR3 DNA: TGCAGCGCCGTTGGGGGGGCCAAAAACATTCAGTACTTC. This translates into CSAVGGAKNIQYF.

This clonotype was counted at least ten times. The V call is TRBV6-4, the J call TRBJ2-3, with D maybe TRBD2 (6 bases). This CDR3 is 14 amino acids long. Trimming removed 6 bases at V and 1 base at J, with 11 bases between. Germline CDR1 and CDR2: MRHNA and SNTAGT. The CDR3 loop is CASSPGTGTDTQYF. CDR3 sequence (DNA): TGTGCCAGCAGCCCCGGGACTGGCACAGATACGCAGTATTTT.

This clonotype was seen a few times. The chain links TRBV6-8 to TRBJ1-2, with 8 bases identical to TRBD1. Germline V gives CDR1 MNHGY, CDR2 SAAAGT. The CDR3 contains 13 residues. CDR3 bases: TGTGTTGGGAGGACAGGGCTTTGCTATGGCTACACCTTC. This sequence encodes CVGRTGLCYGYTF.

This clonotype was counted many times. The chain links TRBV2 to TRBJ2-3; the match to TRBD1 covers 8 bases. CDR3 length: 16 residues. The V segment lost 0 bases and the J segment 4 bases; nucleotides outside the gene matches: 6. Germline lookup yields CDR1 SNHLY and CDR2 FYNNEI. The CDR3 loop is CASSEALPGGSDTQYF. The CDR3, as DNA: TGTGCCAGCAGTGAAGCGCTGCCAGGGGGCTCAGATACGCAGTATTTT.

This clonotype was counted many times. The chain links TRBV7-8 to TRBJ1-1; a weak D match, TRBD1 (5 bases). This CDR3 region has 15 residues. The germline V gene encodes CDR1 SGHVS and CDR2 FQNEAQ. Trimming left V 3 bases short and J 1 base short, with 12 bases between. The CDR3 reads CASSLDGAANTEAFF. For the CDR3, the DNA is TGTGCCAGCAGCTTGGACGGGGCAGCGAACACTGAAGCTTTCTTT. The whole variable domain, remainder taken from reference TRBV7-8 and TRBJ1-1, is GAGVSQSPRYKVAKRGQDVALRCDPISGHVSLFWYQQALGQGPEFLTYFQNEAQLDKSGLPSDRFFAERPEGSVSTLKIQRTQQEDSAVYLCASSLDGAANTEAFFGQGTRLTVV.

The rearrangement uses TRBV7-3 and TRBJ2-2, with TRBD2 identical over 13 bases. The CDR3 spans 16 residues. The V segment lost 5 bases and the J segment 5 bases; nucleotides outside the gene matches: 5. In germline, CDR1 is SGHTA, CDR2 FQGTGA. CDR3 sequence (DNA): TGTGCCAGCAGCCCAGGGACTAGCGGGATTACCGGGGAGCTGTTTTTT. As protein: CASSPGTSGITGELFF.

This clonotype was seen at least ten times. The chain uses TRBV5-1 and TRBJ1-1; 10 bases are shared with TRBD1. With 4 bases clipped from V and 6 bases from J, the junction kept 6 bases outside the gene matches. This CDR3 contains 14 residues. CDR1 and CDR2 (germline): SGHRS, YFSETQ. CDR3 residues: CASSPLTGGPEAFF. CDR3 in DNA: TGCGCCAGCAGCCCCCTGACAGGGGGCCCTGAAGCTTTCTTT.